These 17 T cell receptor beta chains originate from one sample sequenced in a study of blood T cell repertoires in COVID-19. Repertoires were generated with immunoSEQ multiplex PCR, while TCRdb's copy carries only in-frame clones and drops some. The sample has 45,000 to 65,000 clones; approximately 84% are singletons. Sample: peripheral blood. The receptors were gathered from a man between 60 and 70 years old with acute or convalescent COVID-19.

The CDR3 DNA reads TGTGCCAGCTCACTCCCTGGGGCGGGGCCCTTTCGCGAGCAGTACTTC. Translation gives CASSLPGAGPFREQYF. This rearrangement joins TRBV18 to TRBJ2-7; maybe TRBD2 (6 bases). Germline V gives CDR1 KGHSH, CDR2 LQKENI. The CDR3 runs 16 residues. Deletions cut 4 bases from V and 6 bases from J, with 22 bases between.

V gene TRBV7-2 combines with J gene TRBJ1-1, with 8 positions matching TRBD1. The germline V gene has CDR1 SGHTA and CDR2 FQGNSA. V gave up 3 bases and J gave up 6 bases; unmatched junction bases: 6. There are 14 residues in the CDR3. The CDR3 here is CASSFSLGQAEAFF. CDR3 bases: TGTGCCAGCAGCTTTTCCCTGGGACAGGCTGAAGCTTTCTTT.

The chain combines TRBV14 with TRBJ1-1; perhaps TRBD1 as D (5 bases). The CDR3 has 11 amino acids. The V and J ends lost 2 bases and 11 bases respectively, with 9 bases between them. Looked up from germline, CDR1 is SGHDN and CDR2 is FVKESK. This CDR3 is CASSQSGGAFF. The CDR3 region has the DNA TGTGCCAGCAGCCAATCTGGGGGGGCTTTCTTT. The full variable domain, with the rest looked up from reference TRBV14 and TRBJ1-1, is EAGVTQFPSHSVIEKGQTVTLRCDPISGHDNLYWYRRVMGKEIKFLLHFVKESKQDESGMPNNRFLAERTGGTYSTLKVQPAELEDSGVYFCASSQSGGAFFGQGTRLTVV.

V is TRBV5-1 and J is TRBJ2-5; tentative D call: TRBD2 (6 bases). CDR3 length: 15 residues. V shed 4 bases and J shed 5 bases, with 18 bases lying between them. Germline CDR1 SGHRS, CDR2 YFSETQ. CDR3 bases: TGCGCCAGCAGCGGCGACCCGGAGGGTAGGGAGACCCAGTACTTC. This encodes CASSGDPEGRETQYF.

This chain's CDR3 is CASSRQGYYGYTF. In nucleotides, the CDR3 is TGCGCCAGCAGCCGACAGGGGTACTATGGCTACACCTTC. The J gene is TRBJ1-2, the V gene TRBV4-1, with 8 bases aligning to TRBD1. Germline V gene sequence: CDR1 MGHRA, CDR2 YSYEKL. The J segment lost 3 bases and the V segment lost 4 bases, leaving 1 base of the junction unmatched. CDR3 length equals 13 residues.

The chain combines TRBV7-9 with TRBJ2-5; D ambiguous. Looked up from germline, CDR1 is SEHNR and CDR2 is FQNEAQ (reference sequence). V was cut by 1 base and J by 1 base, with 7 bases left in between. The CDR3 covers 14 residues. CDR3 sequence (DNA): TGTGCCAGCAGCTTAGTACAGTTCCAAGAGACCCAGTACTTC. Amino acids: CASSLVQFQETQYF.

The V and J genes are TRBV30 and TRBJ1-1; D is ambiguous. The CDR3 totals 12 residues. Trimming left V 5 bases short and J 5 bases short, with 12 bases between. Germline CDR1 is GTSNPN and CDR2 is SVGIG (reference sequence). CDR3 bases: TGTGCCTGGGAGGTCCCGGGGACTGAAGCTTTCTTT. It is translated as CAWEVPGTEAFF. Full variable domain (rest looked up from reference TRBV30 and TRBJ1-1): SQTIHQWPATLVQPVGSPLSLECTVEGTSNPNLYWYRQAAGRGLQLLFYSVGIGQISSEVPQNLSASRPQDRQFILSSKKLLLSDSGFYLCAWEVPGTEAFFGQGTRLTVV.

CDR3 in DNA: TGTGCCAGCAGCTACAGGGGAGAGGACATTCAGTACTTC. Its protein is CASSYRGEDIQYF. The rearrangement uses TRBV14 and TRBJ2-4; TRBD1 matches 7 bases. The CDR3 is 13 amino acids. V lost 5 bases, J lost 8 bases, and 6 bases stayed unmatched. Per the germline V gene, CDR1 is SGHDN and CDR2 is FVKESK. Combining the CDR3 with reference TRBV14 and TRBJ2-4 gives the whole variable domain EAGVTQFPSHSVIEKGQTVTLRCDPISGHDNLYWYRRVMGKEIKFLLHFVKESKQDESGMPNNRFLAERTGGTYSTLKVQPAELEDSGVYFCASSYRGEDIQYFGAGTRLSVL.

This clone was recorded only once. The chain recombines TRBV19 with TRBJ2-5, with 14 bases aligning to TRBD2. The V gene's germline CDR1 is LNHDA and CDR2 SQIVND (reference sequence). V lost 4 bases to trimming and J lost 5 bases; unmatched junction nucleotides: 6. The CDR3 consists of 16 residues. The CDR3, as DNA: TGTGCCAGTAGTAGAGGACTAGCGGGGGGCGTGGAGACCCAGTACTTC. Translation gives CASSRGLAGGVETQYF.

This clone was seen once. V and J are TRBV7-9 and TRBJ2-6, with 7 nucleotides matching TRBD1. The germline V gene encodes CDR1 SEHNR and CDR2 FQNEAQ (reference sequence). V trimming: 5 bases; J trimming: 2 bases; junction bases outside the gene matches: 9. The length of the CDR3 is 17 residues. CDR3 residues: CASSPVEGAAGANVLTF. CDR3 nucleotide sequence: TGTGCCAGCAGCCCCGTCGAGGGGGCTGCTGGGGCCAACGTCCTGACTTTC.

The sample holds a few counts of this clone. The DNA for the CDR3 is TGTGCCAGCAGCCAAACAGGGCAATCACCCCTCCACTTT. It codes for CASSQTGQSPLHF. The chain employs TRBV14 and TRBJ1-6, with D tentatively TRBD1 (6 bases). The V and J ends lost 2 bases and 10 bases respectively, with 9 bases between them. The CDR3 has 13 residues. Germline assignment: CDR1 SGHDN and CDR2 FVKESK.

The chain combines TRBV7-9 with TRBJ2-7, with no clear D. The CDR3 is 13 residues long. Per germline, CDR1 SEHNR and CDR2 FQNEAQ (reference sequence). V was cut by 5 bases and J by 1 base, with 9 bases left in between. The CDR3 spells CASSPGLSYEQYF. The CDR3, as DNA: TGTGCCAGCAGCCCCGGGTTATCCTACGAGCAGTACTTC.

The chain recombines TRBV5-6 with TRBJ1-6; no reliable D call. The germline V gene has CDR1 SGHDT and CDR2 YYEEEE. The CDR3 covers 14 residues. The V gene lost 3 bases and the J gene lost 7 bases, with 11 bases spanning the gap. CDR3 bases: TGTGCCAGCAGCTCTGGACTGACGAATTCACCCCTCCACTTT. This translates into CASSSGLTNSPLHF.

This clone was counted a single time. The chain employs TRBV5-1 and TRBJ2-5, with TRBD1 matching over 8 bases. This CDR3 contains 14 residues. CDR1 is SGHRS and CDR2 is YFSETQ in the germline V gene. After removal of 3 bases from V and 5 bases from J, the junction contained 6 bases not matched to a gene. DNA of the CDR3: TGCGCCAGCAGCTACGGACAGGGATCTGAGACCCAGTACTTC. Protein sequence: CASSYGQGSETQYF. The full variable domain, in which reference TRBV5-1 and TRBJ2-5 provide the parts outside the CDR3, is KAGVTQTPRYLIKTRGQQVTLSCSPISGHRSVSWYQQTPGQGLQFLFEYFSETQRNKGNFPGRFSGRQFSNSRSEMNVSTLELGDSALYLCASSYGQGSETQYFGPGTRLLVL.

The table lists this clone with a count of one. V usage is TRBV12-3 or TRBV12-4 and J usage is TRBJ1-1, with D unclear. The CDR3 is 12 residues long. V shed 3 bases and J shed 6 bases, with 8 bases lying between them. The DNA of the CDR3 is TGTGCCAGCAGTTTTGGGAGGGCTGAAGCTTTCTTT. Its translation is CASSFGRAEAFF.

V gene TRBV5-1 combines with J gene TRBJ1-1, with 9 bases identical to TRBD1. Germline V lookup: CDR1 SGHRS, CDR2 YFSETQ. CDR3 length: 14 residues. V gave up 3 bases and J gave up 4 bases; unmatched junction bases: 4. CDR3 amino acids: CASSSGTGFTEAFF. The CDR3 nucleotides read TGCGCCAGCAGCTCTGGGACAGGGTTCACTGAAGCTTTCTTT. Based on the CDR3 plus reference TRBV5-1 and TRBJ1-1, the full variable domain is KAGVTQTPRYLIKTRGQQVTLSCSPISGHRSVSWYQQTPGQGLQFLFEYFSETQRNKGNFPGRFSGRQFSNSRSEMNVSTLELGDSALYLCASSSGTGFTEAFFGQGTRLTVV.

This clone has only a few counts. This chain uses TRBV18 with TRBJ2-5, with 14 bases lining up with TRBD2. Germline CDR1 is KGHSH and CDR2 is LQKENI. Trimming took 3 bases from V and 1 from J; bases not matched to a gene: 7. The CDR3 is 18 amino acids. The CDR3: CASSPRLAGGPTQETQYF. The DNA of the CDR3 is TGTGCCAGCTCACCTCGACTAGCGGGGGGGCCGACCCAAGAGACCCAGTACTTC.